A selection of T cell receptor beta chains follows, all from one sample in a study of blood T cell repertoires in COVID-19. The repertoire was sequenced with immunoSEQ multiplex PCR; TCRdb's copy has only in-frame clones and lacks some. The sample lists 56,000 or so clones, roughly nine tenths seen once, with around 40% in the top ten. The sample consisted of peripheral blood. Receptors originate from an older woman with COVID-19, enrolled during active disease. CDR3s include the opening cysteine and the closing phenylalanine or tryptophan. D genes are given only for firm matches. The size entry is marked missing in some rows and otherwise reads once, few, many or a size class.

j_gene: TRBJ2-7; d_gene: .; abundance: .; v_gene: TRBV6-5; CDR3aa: CASSYSQGGDYEQYF; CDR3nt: TGTGCCAGCAGTTACTCACAGGGAGGGGACTACGAGCAGTACTTC
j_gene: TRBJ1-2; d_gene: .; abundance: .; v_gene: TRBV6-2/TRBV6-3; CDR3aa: CASSASPNPPRIYGYTF; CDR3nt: TGTGCCAGCAGTGCTAGCCCCAACCCTCCTCGGATCTATGGCTACACCTTC
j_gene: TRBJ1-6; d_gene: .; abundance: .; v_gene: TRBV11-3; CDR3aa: CASSRDGRLSYNSPLHF; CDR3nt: TGTGCCAGCAGCCGCGACGGCCGACTCTCCTATAATTCACCCCTCCACTTT
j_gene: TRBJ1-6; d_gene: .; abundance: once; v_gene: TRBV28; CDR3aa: CASSPLGGLGDSPLHF; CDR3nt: TGTGCCAGCAGCCCTCTGGGGGGACTCGGAGATTCACCCCTCCACTTT
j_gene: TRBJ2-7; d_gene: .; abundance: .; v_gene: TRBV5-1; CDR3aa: CASSLEPGYEQYF; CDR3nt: TGCGCCAGCAGCCTTGAGCCCGGGTACGAGCAGTACTTC
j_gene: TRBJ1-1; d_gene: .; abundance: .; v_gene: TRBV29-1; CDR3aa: CSVGQGLNTEAFF; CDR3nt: TGCAGCGTTGGCCAGGGACTTAACACTGAAGCTTTCTTT
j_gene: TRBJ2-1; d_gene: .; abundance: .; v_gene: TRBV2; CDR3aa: CASSSRVSYNEQFF; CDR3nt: TGTGCCAGCAGTTCCAGGGTCTCTTACAATGAGCAGTTCTTC
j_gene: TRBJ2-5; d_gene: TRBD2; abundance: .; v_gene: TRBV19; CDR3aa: CASTQQLAGVDETQYF; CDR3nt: TGTGCCAGTACCCAACAACTAGCGGGAGTAGACGAGACCCAGTACTTC
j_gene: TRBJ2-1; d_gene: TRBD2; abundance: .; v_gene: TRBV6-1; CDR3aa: CASSEAKTSGRGQFF; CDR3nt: TGTGCCAGCAGTGAAGCTAAGACTAGCGGGAGAGGGCAGTTCTTC
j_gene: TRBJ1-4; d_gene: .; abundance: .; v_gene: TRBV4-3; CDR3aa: CASSQDSTTGKLFF; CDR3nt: TGCGCCAGCAGCCAAGACAGCACGACGGGAAAACTGTTTTTT
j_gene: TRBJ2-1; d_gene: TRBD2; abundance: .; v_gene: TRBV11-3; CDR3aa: CASSLSGGGYNEQFF; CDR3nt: TGTGCCAGCAGCTTGAGCGGGGGGGGCTACAATGAGCAGTTCTTC
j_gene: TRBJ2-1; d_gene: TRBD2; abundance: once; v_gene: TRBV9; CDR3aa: CASSGTSALGEQFF; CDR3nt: TGTGCCAGCAGCGGGACTAGCGCGTTGGGGGAGCAGTTCTTC
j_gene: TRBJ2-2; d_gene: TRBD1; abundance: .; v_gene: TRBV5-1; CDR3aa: CASSRQGTTLNTGELFF; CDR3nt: TGCGCCAGCAGCCGACAGGGGACCACATTGAACACCGGGGAGCTGTTTTTT
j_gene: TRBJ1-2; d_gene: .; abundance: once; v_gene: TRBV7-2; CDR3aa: CASSLASSPYGYTF; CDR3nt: TGTGCCAGCAGCTTAGCGAGCTCTCCGTATGGCTACACCTTC
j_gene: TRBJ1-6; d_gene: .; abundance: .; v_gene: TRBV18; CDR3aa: CASSPRLDGTPLHF; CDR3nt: TGTGCCAGCTCACCGAGACTAGACGGGACTCCCCTCCACTTT
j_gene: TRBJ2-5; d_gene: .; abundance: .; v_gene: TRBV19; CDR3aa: CASTPGTSLGETQYF; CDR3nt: TGTGCCAGTACCCCAGGGACAAGCCTGGGAGAGACCCAGTACTTC
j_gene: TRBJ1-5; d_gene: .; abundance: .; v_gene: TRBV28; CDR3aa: CASSSGDGNQPQHF; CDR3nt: TGTGCCAGCAGTTCGGGGGATGGCAATCAGCCCCAGCATTTT
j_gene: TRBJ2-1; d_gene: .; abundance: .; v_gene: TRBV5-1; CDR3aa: CATRDTSSYNEQFF; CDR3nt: TGCGCCACCCGGGACACAAGCTCCTACAATGAGCAGTTCTTC
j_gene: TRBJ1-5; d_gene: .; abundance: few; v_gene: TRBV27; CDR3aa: CASSDSGTRKGNQPQHF; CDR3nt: TGTGCCAGCAGCGATTCCGGGACAAGGAAAGGCAATCAGCCCCAGCATTTT
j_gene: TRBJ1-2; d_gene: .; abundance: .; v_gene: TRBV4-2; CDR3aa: CASSQDGRGGYGYTF; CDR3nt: TGTGCCAGCAGCCAAGATGGGCGGGGTGGCTATGGCTACACCTTC
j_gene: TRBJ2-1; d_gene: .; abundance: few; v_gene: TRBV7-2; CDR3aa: CASSVQGTEQFF; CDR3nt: TGTGCCAGCAGCGTTCAGGGGACTGAGCAGTTCTTC
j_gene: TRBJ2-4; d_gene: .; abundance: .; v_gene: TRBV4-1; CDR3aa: CASSQDRQVDQYF; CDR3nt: TGCGCCAGCAGCCAAGATAGACAGGTGGACCAGTACTTC
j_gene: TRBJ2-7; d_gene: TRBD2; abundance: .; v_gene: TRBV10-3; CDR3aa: CAIGGTSGGSYEQYF; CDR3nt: TGTGCCATCGGGGGGACTAGCGGGGGTTCCTACGAGCAGTACTTC
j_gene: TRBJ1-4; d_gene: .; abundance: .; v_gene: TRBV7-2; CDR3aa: CASSLATGLEEKLFF; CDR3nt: TGTGCCAGCAGCTTAGCAACAGGGCTCGAAGAAAAACTGTTTTTT
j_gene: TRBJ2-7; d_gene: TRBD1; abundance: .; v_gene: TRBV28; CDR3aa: CASRTGVSEQYF; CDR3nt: TGTGCCAGCAGGACAGGGGTTTCCGAGCAGTACTTC
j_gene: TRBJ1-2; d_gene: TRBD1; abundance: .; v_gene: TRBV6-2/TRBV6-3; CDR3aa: CASSYSAQGAFLNYGYTF; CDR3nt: TGTGCCAGCAGTTACTCGGCGCAGGGGGCTTTCCTTAACTATGGCTACACCTTC
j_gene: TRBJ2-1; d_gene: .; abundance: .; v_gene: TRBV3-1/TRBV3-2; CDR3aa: CASSLRDSEQFF; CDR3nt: TGTGCCAGCAGCCTACGGGACTCCGAGCAGTTCTTC
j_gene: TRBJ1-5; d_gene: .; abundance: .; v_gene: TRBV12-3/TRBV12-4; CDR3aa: CASRSGGPGPQHF; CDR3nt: TGTGCCAGCCGAAGCGGCGGCCCGGGACCCCAGCATTTT
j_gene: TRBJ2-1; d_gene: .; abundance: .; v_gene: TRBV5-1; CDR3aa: CASSWGDSSYNEQFF; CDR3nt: TGCGCCAGCAGCTGGGGGGATAGCTCCTACAATGAGCAGTTCTTC
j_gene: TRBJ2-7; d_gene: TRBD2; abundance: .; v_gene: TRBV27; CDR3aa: CASSLSASGSHEQYF; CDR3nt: TGTGCCAGCAGTTTATCTGCTAGCGGGAGCCACGAGCAGTACTTC
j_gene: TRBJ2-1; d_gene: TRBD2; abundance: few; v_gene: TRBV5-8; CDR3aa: CASSLGLAGNEQFF; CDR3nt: TGTGCCAGCAGCTTGGGCCTAGCGGGGAATGAGCAGTTCTTC
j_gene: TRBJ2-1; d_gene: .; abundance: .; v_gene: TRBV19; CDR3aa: CASSIQLLTSYNEQFF; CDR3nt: TGTGCCAGTAGTATTCAACTTCTAACGTCCTACAATGAGCAGTTCTTC
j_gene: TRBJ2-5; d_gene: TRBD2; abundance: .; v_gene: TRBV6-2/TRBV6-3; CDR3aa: CASSLVGRGEETQYF; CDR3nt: TGTGCCAGCAGTCTGGTGGGGCGGGGGGAAGAGACCCAGTACTTC
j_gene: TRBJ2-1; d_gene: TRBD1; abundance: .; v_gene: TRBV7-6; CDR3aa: CASSRTGGPYNEQFF; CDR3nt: TGTGCCAGCAGCCGGACAGGGGGCCCCTACAATGAGCAGTTCTTC
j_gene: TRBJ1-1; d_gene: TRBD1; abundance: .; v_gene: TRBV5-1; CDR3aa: CASSLLGQGNTEAFF; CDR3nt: TGCGCCAGCAGCTTGTTGGGACAGGGGAACACTGAAGCTTTCTTT
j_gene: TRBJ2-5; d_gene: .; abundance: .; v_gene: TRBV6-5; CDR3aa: CASSPPETQYF; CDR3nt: TGTGCCAGCAGTCCTCCGGAGACCCAGTACTTC
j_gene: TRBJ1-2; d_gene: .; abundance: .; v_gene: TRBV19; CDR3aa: CASSTGFNYGYTF; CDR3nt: TGTGCCAGTAGTACAGGGTTCAACTATGGCTACACCTTC
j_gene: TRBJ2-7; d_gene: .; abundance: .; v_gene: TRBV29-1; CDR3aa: CSVYGGGSEQYF; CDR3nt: TGCAGCGTATACGGAGGCGGTTCCGAGCAGTACTTC
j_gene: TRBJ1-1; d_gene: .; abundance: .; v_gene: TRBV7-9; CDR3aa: CASSNWGGNTEAFF; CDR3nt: TGTGCCAGCAGCAACTGGGGCGGCAACACTGAAGCTTTCTTT
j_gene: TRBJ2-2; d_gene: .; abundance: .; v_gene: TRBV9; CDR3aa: CASSGRDSTNTGELFF; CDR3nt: TGTGCCAGCAGCGGCCGGGACTCAACGAACACCGGGGAGCTGTTTTTT
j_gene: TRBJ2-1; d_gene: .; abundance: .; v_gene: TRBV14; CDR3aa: CASSHGRGLYNEQFF; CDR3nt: TGTGCCAGCAGCCATGGCAGGGGCCTTTACAATGAGCAGTTCTTC
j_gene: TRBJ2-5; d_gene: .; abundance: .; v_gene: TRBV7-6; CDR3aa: CASSPNTVPQETQYF; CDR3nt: TGTGCCAGCAGCCCTAATACGGTCCCCCAAGAGACCCAGTACTTC
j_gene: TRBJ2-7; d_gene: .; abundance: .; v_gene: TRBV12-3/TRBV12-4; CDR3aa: CASSLTRHYEQYF; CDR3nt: TGTGCCAGCAGTTTAACTAGACACTACGAGCAGTACTTC
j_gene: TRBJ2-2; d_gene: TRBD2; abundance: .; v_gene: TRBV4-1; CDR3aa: CASSPPGGLGTGELFF; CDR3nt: TGCGCCAGCAGCCCCCCGGGGGGGCTAGGAACCGGGGAGCTGTTTTTT
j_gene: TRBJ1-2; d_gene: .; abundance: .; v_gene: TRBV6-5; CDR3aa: CASSYGLYLNYGYTF; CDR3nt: TGTGCCAGCAGTTATGGGCTTTACCTTAACTATGGCTACACCTTC
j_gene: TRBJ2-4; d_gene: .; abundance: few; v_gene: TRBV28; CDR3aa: CASSFLFRGINIQYF; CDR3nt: TGTGCCAGCAGTTTCCTATTCCGGGGGATTAACATTCAGTACTTC
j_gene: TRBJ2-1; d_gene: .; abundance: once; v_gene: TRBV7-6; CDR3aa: CASSGATDSFWDEQFF; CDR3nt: TGTGCCAGCAGCGGAGCTACTGACAGTTTTTGGGATGAGCAGTTCTTC
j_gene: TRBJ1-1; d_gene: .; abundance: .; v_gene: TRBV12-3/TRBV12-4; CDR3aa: CASSFGRGTEAFF; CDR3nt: TGTGCCAGCAGTTTTGGGAGGGGGACTGAAGCTTTCTTT
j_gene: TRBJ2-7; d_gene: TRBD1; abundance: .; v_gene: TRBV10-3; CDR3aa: CAISPGTGLYEQYF; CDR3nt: TGTGCCATCAGTCCCGGGACAGGACTCTACGAGCAGTACTTC
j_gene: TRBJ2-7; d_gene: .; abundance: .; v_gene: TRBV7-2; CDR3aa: CASSLEPAGRYEQYF; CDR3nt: TGTGCCAGCAGCCTAGAACCAGCGGGCCGCTACGAGCAGTACTTC
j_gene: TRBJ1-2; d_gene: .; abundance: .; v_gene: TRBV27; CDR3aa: CASSLTGNYGYTF; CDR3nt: TGTGCCAGCAGTTTGACGGGGAACTATGGCTACACCTTC
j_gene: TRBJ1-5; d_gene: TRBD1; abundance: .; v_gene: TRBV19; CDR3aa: CASSIPQGDSNQPQHF; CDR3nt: TGTGCCAGTAGTATCCCACAGGGGGATAGCAATCAGCCCCAGCATTTT
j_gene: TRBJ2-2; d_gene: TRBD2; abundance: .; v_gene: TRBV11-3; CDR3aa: CASSPRTSGRGELFF; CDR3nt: TGTGCCAGCAGCCCGAGGACTAGCGGGAGAGGGGAGCTGTTTTTT
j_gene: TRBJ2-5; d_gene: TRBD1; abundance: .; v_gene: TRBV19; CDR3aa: CASGGTGERDQYF; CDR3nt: TGTGCCAGCGGGGGGACAGGGGAGCGAGACCAGTACTTC
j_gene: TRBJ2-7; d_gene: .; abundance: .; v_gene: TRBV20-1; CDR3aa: CSAIQGYEQYF; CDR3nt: TGCAGTGCTATACAGGGTTACGAGCAGTACTTC
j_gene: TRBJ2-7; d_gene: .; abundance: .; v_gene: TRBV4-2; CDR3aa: CASSQGPWTTTYEQYF; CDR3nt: TGTGCCAGCAGCCAAGGACCTTGGACAACGACCTACGAGCAGTACTTC
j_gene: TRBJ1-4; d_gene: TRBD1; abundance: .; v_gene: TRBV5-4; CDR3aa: CASSLAPGQGDEKLFF; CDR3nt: TGTGCCAGCAGCTTGGCCCCGGGACAGGGGGATGAAAAACTGTTTTTT